These T cell receptor beta chains were read from a single sample in a study of immune evolution from preneoplasia to lung adenocarcinoma. The table came from immunoSEQ multiplex PCR; TCRdb's copy has only in-frame clones and leaves some out. The profile shows some 7,200 clones, roughly three quarters of them singletons. The sample taken for sequencing was FFPE adjacent normal lung tissue. The origin of the receptors is a person between 65 and 79 years old with lung adenocarcinoma. Both conserved end residues are part of each CDR3. Fields, in order: clone size, D gene, J gene, V gene, CDR3 protein, CDR3 DNA. A D gene is named only where the DNA matches it firmly. A row's size may be missing; if present it is once, few, many or a size class.

NA | TRBD1 | TRBJ2-1 | TRBV2 | CASRYDRGANNEQFF | TGTGCCAGCCGGTACGACAGGGGGGCGAACAATGAGCAGTTCTTC
few | NA | TRBJ1-2 | TRBV5-6 | CASSLEPKIYGYTF | TGTGCCAGCAGCTTGGAACCCAAAATCTATGGCTACACCTTC
NA | TRBD2 | TRBJ2-3 | TRBV7-8 | CASSTQLAGGPTDTQYF | TGTGCCAGCAGCACCCAACTAGCGGGGGGACCCACAGATACGCAGTATTTT
NA | TRBD1 | TRBJ2-7 | TRBV18 | CASSPTGTVSFSYEQYF | TGTGCCAGCTCACCTACCGGGACAGTCTCTTTCTCCTACGAGCAGTACTTC
NA | TRBD1 | TRBJ2-7 | TRBV7-9 | CASRSERTGVRGEQYF | TGTGCCAGCAGATCAGAGCGGACAGGGGTCCGGGGCGAGCAGTACTTC
NA | TRBD1 | TRBJ2-2 | TRBV25-1 | CASSGTGLTNTGELFF | TGTGCCAGCAGTGGGACAGGGCTCACGAACACCGGGGAGCTGTTTTTT
once | NA | TRBJ1-2 | TRBV27 | CASSFSRRDGYTF | TGTGCCAGCAGTTTCTCCCGGAGGGATGGCTACACCTTC
NA | NA | TRBJ2-3 | TRBV5-5 | CASSFWSDTQYF | TGTGCCAGCAGCTTTTGGTCAGATACGCAGTATTTT
NA | TRBD2 | TRBJ2-7 | TRBV7-9 | CASSPAGGWYEQYF | TGTGCCAGCAGCCCAGCGGGGGGGTGGTACGAGCAGTACTTC
NA | NA | TRBJ2-3 | TRBV6-1 | CASSEAPYDTQYF | TGTGCCAGCAGTGAAGCGCCCTATGATACGCAGTATTTT
NA | TRBD2 | TRBJ2-1 | TRBV7-9 | CASSLAMERGGSNEQFF | TGTGCCAGCAGCTTAGCGATGGAGCGGGGGGGCTCTAATGAGCAGTTCTTC
NA | TRBD1 | TRBJ2-5 | TRBV5-4 | CASSLPGQGGEETQYF | TGTGCCAGCAGTTTACCGGGACAGGGGGGCGAGGAGACCCAGTACTTC
NA | NA | TRBJ1-6 | TRBV5-4 | CASSRRDLNSPLHF | TGTGCCAGCAGCAGGAGGGACTTAAATTCACCCCTCCACTTT
NA | NA | TRBJ1-1 | TRBV7-3 | CASGRDAVTEAFF | TGTGCCAGCGGCCGGGACGCTGTTACTGAAGCTTTCTTT
NA | NA | TRBJ2-2 | TRBV13 | CASSPGAGHTGELFF | TGTGCCAGCAGTCCAGGGGCAGGGCATACCGGGGAGCTGTTTTTT
NA | NA | TRBJ1-5 | TRBV5-1 | CASSLDGNSNQPQHF | TGCGCCAGCAGCTTGGACGGGAATAGCAATCAGCCCCAGCATTTT
NA | NA | TRBJ1-1 | TRBV11-3 | CASSLYLDTEAFF | TGTGCCAGCAGCTTATACTTGGACACTGAAGCTTTCTTT
NA | NA | TRBJ1-2 | TRBV2 | CASSELTGRDGYTF | TGTGCCAGCAGTGAACTAACAGGGAGGGATGGCTACACCTTC
once | TRBD1 | TRBJ1-2 | TRBV15 | CATRRTGVGGYTF | TGTGCCACCAGGAGAACAGGGGTCGGTGGCTACACCTTC
NA | NA | TRBJ2-7 | TRBV28 | CASVGGRSSYEQYF | TGTGCCAGCGTAGGTGGTAGGAGCTCCTACGAGCAGTACTTC
NA | NA | TRBJ1-1 | TRBV7-9 | CASSLTPYEAFF | TGTGCCAGCAGCTTAACGCCCTATGAAGCTTTCTTT
NA | NA | TRBJ2-7 | TRBV10-2 | CASSESAGQSYEQYF | TGCGCCAGCAGTGAGTCGGCCGGACAAAGCTACGAGCAGTACTTC
NA | NA | TRBJ2-7 | TRBV28 | CASGIDTPYEQYF | TGTGCCAGCGGAATAGACACTCCCTACGAGCAGTACTTC
NA | TRBD2 | TRBJ2-5 | TRBV9 | CASSQSTSVETQYF | TGTGCCAGCAGCCAAAGTACTAGCGTGGAGACCCAGTACTTC
NA | NA | TRBJ2-7 | TRBV30 | CAWGKRRNSYEQYF | TGTGCCTGGGGAAAGCGGAGGAACTCCTACGAGCAGTACTTC
NA | NA | TRBJ2-5 | TRBV11-2 | CASSPRQIQETQYF | TGTGCCAGCAGCCCCCGACAGATCCAAGAGACCCAGTACTTC
NA | TRBD2 | TRBJ2-5 | TRBV9 | CASSGGASGEETQYF | TGTGCCAGCAGCGGGGGGGCTAGCGGGGAAGAGACCCAGTACTTC
NA | TRBD1 | TRBJ2-7 | TRBV4-1 | CASSQDPNRGDEQYF | TGCGCCAGCAGCCAAGATCCGAACAGGGGGGACGAGCAGTACTTC
NA | NA | TRBJ1-1 | TRBV5-1 | CASSARLGLDTEAFF | TGCGCCAGCAGCGCTCGGTTGGGTTTGGACACTGAAGCTTTCTTT
NA | NA | TRBJ1-5 | TRBV19 | CASSMGGGQPQHF | TGTGCCAGTAGTATGGGGGGAGGGCAGCCCCAGCATTTT
NA | TRBD1 | TRBJ2-7 | TRBV6-6 | CASSLGQAIYEQYF | TGTGCCAGCAGTTTGGGACAGGCAATCTACGAGCAGTACTTC
NA | NA | TRBJ2-5 | TRBV28 | CASSLPPQGQETQYF | TGTGCCAGCAGTCTCCCTCCCCAGGGACAAGAGACCCAGTACTTC
medium-sized | TRBD1 | TRBJ1-2 | TRBV5-1 | CASSTGTGGDGYTF | TGCGCCAGCAGCACCGGGACAGGGGGCGATGGCTACACCTTC
few | NA | TRBJ1-1 | TRBV7-9 | CASTLGRSYQAFF | TGTGCCAGCACCCTTGGGCGGTCCTATCAAGCTTTCTTT
NA | TRBD1 | TRBJ1-6 | TRBV5-1 | CASSVKTGALPSPLHF | TGCGCCAGCAGCGTGAAGACAGGGGCGCTCCCCTCACCCCTCCACTTT
NA | NA | TRBJ2-7 | TRBV5-1 | CASSSADGTYEQYF | TGCGCCAGCAGCAGCGCCGACGGAACCTACGAGCAGTACTTC
NA | NA | TRBJ1-1 | TRBV6-6 | CASSRGGDTEAFF | TGTGCCTCTTCTCGGGGGGGCGACACTGAAGCTTTCTTT
once | NA | TRBJ1-3 | TRBV15 | CATSRAYNSGNTIYF | TGTGCCACCAGCAGAGCCTATAACTCTGGAAACACCATATATTTT
NA | NA | TRBJ1-3 | TRBV7-9 | CASSLESAMARFNTIYF | TGTGCCAGCAGCTTAGAGTCCGCCATGGCCCGGTTTAACACCATATATTTT
few | TRBD1 | TRBJ1-1 | TRBV5-1 | CASSLLGQVNTEAFF | TGCGCCAGCAGCTTGTTGGGACAGGTGAACACTGAAGCTTTCTTT